The T cell receptor (beta chain) described here comes from a study of blood T cell repertoires in COVID-19. As for the study in general: In each case, the material was cDNA or gDNA derived from T cells, B-cell-depleted T cells, or PBMCs.

Original analysis: Cell counts per sample came from amplifying reference gene primers. TCRdb keeps only in-frame clones here, not all; method: immunoSEQ multiplex PCR. That table furnishes V, J and clone size, whereas the DNA furnished D and trimming. The sample holds about 180,000 clones, approximately 85% seen once. Germline CDR1 reads LNHDA; CDR2 reads SQIVND (reference sequence). CDR3 length equals 16 residues. V lost 3 bases to trimming and J lost 0 bases, with 11 bases between them. The chain is built from TRBV19 and TRBJ2-2; possible D gene TRBD2, 6 bases. The source is a human donor with active or convalescent COVID-19. The donor label of this sample is uncertain. Sequenced sample: peripheral blood. CDR3 residues: CASSMMGGSNTGELFF. In DNA, the CDR3 is TGTGCCAGTAGTATGATGGGAGGCTCGAACACCGGGGAGCTGTTTTTT.